The 10 T cell receptor beta chains presented below share a single source sample, sequenced in a study of T cell repertoires in cytomegalovirus infection (dated by TCRdb to the late 2010s). Reads for this sample came from an Illumina HiSeq 1500. TCRdb cleaned the public reads at Q25 with fastp, built clones with MiXCR and kept in-frame beta chains. Records with the same CDR3 protein are collapsed into one entry carrying the most frequent genes and DNA. For this sample there are under 500,000 distinct CDR3 sequences; roughly 46% appear just once. The biggest ten clones account for around two fifths of the sample. These receptors' targets are unknown. What this sample's treatment or condition label stands for: in vitro stimulation with specific CMV peptide epitopes to enrich CMV-specific T cells. Sample: cultured PBMCs, taken from culture after CMV antigen stimulation. These receptors all come from a human donor in good health (CMV status not recorded). Some clones in this sample may be carry-over from other donors' samples.

This chain uses TRBV6-1 with TRBJ2-3; the D gene is possibly TRBD1 (5 bases). V was cut by 5 bases and J by 0 bases, with 15 bases left in between. The CDR3 extends over 16 amino acids. Germline V gene data show CDR1 as MNHNS and CDR2 as SASEGT. DNA for the CDR3: TGTGCCAGCAGTCCTCCAGGGCTTATCAGCACAGATACGCAGTATTTT. Amino acids: CASSPPGLISTDTQYF.

The chain employs TRBV28 and TRBJ1-1; TRBD1 might be the D (5 bases). The CDR3 has 13 residues. Germline V gene sequence: CDR1 MDHEN, CDR2 SYDVKM. Trimming pared 7 bases from V and 7 bases from J, leaving 16 bases between. The CDR3 DNA follows: TGTGCCAGCAACTTCAGGGCCACAAGTGAAGCTTTCTTT. Its protein product is CASNFRATSEAFF.

This clonotype was observed once. This chain uses TRBV9 with TRBJ2-3; 9 bases align to TRBD2. The V gene's germline CDR1 is SGDLS and CDR2 YYNGEE. The CDR3 extends over 16 amino acids. V dropped 0 bases and J dropped 5; count of bases not matched to a gene: 7. The CDR3 DNA follows: TGTGCCAGCAGCGTAGATATTGGCGGGAGGGGAGATACGCAGTATTTT. Translating gives CASSVDIGGRGDTQYF.

This clonotype has just one count. J is TRBJ2-5 and V is TRBV5-4, with D possibly matching TRBD1 (5 bases). The length of the CDR3 is 13 residues. The germline V and J ends were trimmed by 4 bases and 0 bases, with 7 bases remaining between them. Per germline, CDR1 SGHNT and CDR2 YYREEE (reference sequence). CDR3 loop: CASSMTDQETQYF. CDR3 sequence (DNA): TGTGCCAGCAGCATGACAGACCAAGAGACCCAGTACTTC.

In its sample, this clonotype was seen a few times. The chain's CDR3 is CASSHIGTEAFF. In DNA, the CDR3 is TGCGCCAGCAGCCATATCGGCACTGAAGCTTTCTTT. The chain carries TRBV4-1 and TRBJ1-1; D remains ambiguous. CDR3 length equals 12 residues. Germline CDR1 reads MGHRA; CDR2 reads YSYEKL. The germline V and J ends were trimmed by 3 bases and 4 bases, with 6 bases remaining between them.

The chain combines TRBV7-4 with TRBJ2-5; no clear D. The CDR3 has 13 residues. Per the germline V gene, CDR1 is SGHVT and CDR2 is SQSDAQ. The V end was cut by 5 bases, the J end by 7 bases, with 14 bases between. CDR3 amino acids: CASSHTEWGTQYF. The CDR3 nucleotides are TGTGCCAGCAGCCACACCGAATGGGGGACCCAGTACTTC.

The rearrangement joins TRBV3-1 to TRBJ2-7, with D possibly being TRBD2 (6 bases). In germline, CDR1 is LGHDT, CDR2 YNNKEL (reference sequence). CDR3 length equals 14 residues. V was clipped by 6 bases and J by 5 bases, with 17 bases between them. CDR3 protein: CASSGRSRKNEQYF. CDR3 nucleotide sequence: TGTGCCAGCAGTGGGAGGAGTCGGAAAAACGAGCAGTACTTC.

This sequence joins TRBV11-2 and TRBJ2-7, with 10 nucleotides matching TRBD1. CDR3 length equals 13 residues. V was clipped by 3 bases and J by 5 bases; unmatched bases: 1. The germline V gene has CDR1 SGHAT and CDR2 FQNNGV. CDR3 bases: TGTGCCAGCAGCTTCGGGACAGGGGACGAGCAGTACTTC. This sequence encodes CASSFGTGDEQYF.

This sequence joins TRBV3-1 and TRBJ2-5; D ambiguous. CDR3 size: 12 residues. Germline V gene sequence: CDR1 LGHDT, CDR2 YNNKEL (reference sequence). Trimming removed 3 bases at V and 8 bases at J, with 10 bases between. CDR3 coding DNA: TGTGCCAGCAGCCATGAGAGCGTAACCCAGTACTTC. Translating it yields CASSHESVTQYF.

The chain employs TRBV6-1 and TRBJ2-2; tentative D call: TRBD1 (5 bases). CDR3 length equals 13 residues. V was clipped by 7 bases and J by 3 bases, with 9 bases between them. Germline assignment: CDR1 MNHNS and CDR2 SASEGT. The CDR3 nucleotides read TGTGCCAGCAATGCAGGGTACACCGGGGAGCTGTTTTTT. Protein product: CASNAGYTGELFF.